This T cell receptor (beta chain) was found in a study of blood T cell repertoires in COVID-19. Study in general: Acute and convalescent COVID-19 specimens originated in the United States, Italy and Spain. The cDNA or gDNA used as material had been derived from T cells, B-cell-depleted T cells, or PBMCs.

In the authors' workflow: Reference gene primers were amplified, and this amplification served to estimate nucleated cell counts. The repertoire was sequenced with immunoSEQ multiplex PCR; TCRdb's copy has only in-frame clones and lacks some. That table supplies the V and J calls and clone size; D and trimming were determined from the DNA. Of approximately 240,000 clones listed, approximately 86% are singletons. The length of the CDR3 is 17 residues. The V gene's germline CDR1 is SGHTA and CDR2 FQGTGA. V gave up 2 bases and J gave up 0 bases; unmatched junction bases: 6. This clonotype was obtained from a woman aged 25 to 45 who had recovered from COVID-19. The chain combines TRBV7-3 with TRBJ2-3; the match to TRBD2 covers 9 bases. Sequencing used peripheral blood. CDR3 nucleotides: TGTGCCAGCAGCTTAGCGGGGGGGCCAATTAGCACAGATACGCAGTATTTT. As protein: CASSLAGGPISTDTQYF.